This TCR beta chain originates from a study of graft-versus-host responses after intestinal transplantation. Study background: Grafts were multivisceral, liver-intestinal, or isolated intestinal. Induction using anti-thymocyte globulin, followed by tacrolimus and steroids for two to three years, was given to all recipients.

This clone is a singleton in its sample. The antigen is undetermined. The V and J ends lost 2 bases and 0 bases respectively, with 4 bases between them. The CDR3 is 14 amino acids. The germline gives CDR1 MNHEY, CDR2 SVGAGI. Repertoires were generated with immunoSEQ multiplex PCR, while TCRdb's copy carries only in-frame clones and drops some. The profile shows about 110,000 clones, 85% to 95% of them singletons. Points from the study as a whole: The study found high graft-versus-host to host-versus-graft clonal ratios in allografts of patients with graft-donor T cell macrochimerism. Some GvH clones were seen earlier in gut or blood, suggesting intestinal origin.

This specimen was unstimulated CD8+ T cells sorted from spleen or lymph node cells, taken before transplant. This sequence originates from a human donor who was the organ donor for an intestinal transplant. The V and J genes are TRBV6-5 and TRBJ2-2; no definite D call. The CDR3 bases are TGTGCCAGCAGTTACGGGGCGAACACCGGGGAGCTGTTTTTT. Amino acid sequence: CASSYGANTGELFF.